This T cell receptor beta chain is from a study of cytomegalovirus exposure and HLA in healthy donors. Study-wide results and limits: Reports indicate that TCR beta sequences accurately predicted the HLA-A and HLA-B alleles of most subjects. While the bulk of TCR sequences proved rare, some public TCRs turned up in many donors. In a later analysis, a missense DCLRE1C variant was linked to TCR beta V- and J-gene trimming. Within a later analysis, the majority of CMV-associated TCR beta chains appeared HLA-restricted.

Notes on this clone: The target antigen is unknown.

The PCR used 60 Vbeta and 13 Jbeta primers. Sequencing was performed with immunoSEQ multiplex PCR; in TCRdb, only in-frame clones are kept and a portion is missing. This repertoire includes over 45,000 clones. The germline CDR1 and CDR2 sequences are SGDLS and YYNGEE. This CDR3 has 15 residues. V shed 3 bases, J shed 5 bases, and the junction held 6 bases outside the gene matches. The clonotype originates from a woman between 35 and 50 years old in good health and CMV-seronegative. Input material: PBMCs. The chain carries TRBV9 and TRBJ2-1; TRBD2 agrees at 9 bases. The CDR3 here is CASSETSGQDNEQFF. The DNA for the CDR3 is TGTGCCAGCAGCGAGACTAGCGGTCAAGACAATGAGCAGTTCTTC.